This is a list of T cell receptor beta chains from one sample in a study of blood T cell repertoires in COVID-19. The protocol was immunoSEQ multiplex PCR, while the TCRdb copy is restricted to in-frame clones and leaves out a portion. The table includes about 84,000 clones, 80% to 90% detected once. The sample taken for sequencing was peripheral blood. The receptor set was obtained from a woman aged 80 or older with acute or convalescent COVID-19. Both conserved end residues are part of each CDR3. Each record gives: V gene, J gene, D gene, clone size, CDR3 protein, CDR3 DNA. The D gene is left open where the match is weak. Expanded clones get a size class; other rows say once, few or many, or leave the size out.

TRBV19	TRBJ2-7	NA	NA	CASSISAGRGAESYEQYF	TGTGCCAGTAGTATCTCAGCGGGTCGGGGCGCAGAGTCCTACGAGCAGTACTTC
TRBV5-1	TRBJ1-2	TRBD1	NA	CASSAGQGHDYGYTF	TGCGCCAGCAGCGCGGGACAGGGACATGACTATGGCTACACCTTC
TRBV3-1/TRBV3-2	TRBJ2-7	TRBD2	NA	CASRQTSGGYEQYF	TGTGCCAGCAGACAAACTAGCGGGGGGTACGAGCAGTACTTC
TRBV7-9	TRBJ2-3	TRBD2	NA	CASSRSGGPFTQYF	TGTGCCAGCAGCCGTAGCGGGGGGCCGTTTACGCAGTATTTT
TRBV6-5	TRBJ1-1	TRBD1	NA	CASSYATGDTEAFF	TGTGCCAGCAGTTACGCCACAGGGGACACTGAAGCTTTCTTT
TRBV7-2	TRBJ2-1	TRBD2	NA	CASSPRTSGGASEQFF	TGTGCCAGCAGCCCGCGGACTAGCGGGGGGGCCAGTGAGCAGTTCTTC
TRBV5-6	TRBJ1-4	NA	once	CASSLGRALNEKLFF	TGTGCCAGCAGCTTGGGGAGGGCCCTTAATGAAAAACTGTTTTTT
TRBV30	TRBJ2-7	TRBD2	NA	CAWTRGAGSGEQYF	TGTGCCTGGACCCGGGGAGCGGGATCCGGGGAGCAGTACTTC
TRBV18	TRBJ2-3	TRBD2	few	CASSPLAGLPDTDTQYF	TGTGCCAGCTCACCACTAGCGGGGTTACCCGACACAGATACGCAGTATTTT
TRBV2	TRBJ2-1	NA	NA	CASSPERSSYNEQFF	TGTGCCAGCAGTCCCGAGAGGAGCTCCTACAATGAGCAGTTCTTC
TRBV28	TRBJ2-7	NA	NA	CATGGPQGEQYF	TGTGCCACCGGTGGACCCCAGGGTGAGCAGTACTTC
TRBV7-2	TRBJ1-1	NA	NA	CASSFKSAGFIAFF	TGTGCCAGCAGCTTTAAATCGGCAGGGTTTATAGCTTTCTTT
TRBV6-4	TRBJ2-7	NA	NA	CASSGSGSSYEQYF	TGTGCCAGCAGTGGAAGCGGAAGCTCCTACGAGCAGTACTTC
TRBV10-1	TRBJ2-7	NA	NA	CASSDGGIPSYEQYF	TGCGCCAGCAGTGATGGGGGCATCCCCTCCTACGAGCAGTACTTC
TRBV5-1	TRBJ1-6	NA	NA	CASSPTGAKDSPLHF	TGCGCCAGCAGCCCGACAGGAGCCAAGGATTCACCCCTCCACTTT
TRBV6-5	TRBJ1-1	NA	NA	CASSYLGLRGAEAFF	TGTGCCAGCAGTTACCTCGGCCTCCGGGGGGCTGAAGCTTTCTTT
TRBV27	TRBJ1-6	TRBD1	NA	CASSIAGTGNNSPLHF	TGTGCCAGCAGTATTGCCGGGACAGGGAATAATTCACCCCTCCACTTT
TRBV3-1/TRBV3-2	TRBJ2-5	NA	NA	CASSQGRAETQYF	TGTGCCAGCAGCCAAGGCAGGGCAGAGACCCAGTACTTC
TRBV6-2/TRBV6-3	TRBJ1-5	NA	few	CASSYGLQGWRGNQPQHF	TGTGCCAGCAGTTACGGGTTGCAGGGATGGAGGGGCAATCAGCCCCAGCATTTT
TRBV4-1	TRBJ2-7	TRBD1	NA	CASSIRTGGYEQYF	TGCGCCAGCAGCATTAGGACAGGGGGCTACGAGCAGTACTTC
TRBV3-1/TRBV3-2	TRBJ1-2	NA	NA	CASSQGYSSYGYTF	TGTGCCAGCAGCCAAGGTTACAGTTCCTATGGCTACACCTTC
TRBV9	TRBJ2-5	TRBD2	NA	CASSVVASGGMETQYF	TGTGCCAGCAGCGTAGTGGCTAGCGGGGGGATGGAGACCCAGTACTTC
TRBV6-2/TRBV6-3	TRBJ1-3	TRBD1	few	CASSPRTGDGNTIYF	TGTGCCAGCAGTCCACGGACAGGGGACGGAAACACCATATATTTT
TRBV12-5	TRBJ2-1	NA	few	CASGRGISYNEQFF	TGTGCTAGTGGCCGGGGTATCTCCTACAATGAGCAGTTCTTC
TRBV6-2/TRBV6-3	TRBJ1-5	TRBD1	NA	CASSRPSDRVNQPQHF	TGTGCCAGCAGTCGACCTTCTGACAGGGTCAATCAGCCCCAGCATTTT
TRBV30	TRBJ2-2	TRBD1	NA	CAWTLDRVGTGELFF	TGTGCCTGGACCCTCGACAGGGTGGGGACCGGGGAGCTGTTTTTT
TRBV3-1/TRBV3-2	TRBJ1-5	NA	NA	CASSQEIRGQPQHF	TGTGCCAGCAGCCAAGAGATTAGGGGTCAGCCCCAGCATTTT
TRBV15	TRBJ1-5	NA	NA	CATSRDMAQPNQPQHF	TGTGCCACCAGCAGAGATATGGCACAGCCTAATCAGCCCCAGCATTTT
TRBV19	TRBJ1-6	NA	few	CASSMGGLNSPLHF	TGTGCCAGTAGTATGGGGGGGCTCAATTCACCCCTCCACTTT
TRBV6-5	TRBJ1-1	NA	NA	CASSMTEQNTEAFF	TGTGCCAGCAGTATGACAGAACAGAACACTGAAGCTTTCTTT
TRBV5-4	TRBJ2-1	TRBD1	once	CASTLTTGPNEQFF	TGTGCCAGCACCTTAACGACAGGGCCTAATGAGCAGTTCTTC
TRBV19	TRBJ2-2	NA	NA	CASSIRKDSLGDTGELFF	TGTGCCAGTAGTATTAGGAAGGACAGCTTAGGGGATACCGGGGAGCTGTTTTTT
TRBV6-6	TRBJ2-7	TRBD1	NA	CASRSGTGGSYEQYF	TGTGCCAGCAGGTCCGGGACAGGGGGATCCTACGAGCAGTACTTC
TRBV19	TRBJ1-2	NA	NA	CASKALDSNYGYTF	TGTGCCAGTAAGGCTCTGGACAGTAACTATGGCTACACCTTC
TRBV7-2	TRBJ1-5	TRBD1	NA	CASSLSGGQPQHF	TGTGCCAGCAGCTTATCAGGGGGTCAGCCCCAGCATTTT
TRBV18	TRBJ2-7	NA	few	CASSYAAGTYEQYF	TGTGCCAGCTCATATGCCGCAGGCACCTACGAGCAGTACTTC
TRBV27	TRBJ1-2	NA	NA	CASSQGNYGYTF	TGTGCCAGCAGCCAGGGGAACTATGGCTACACCTTC
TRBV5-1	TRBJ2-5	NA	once	CASSLGGPVPHSYF	TGCGCCAGCAGCTTAGGCGGTCCGGTTCCGCATTCATACTTC
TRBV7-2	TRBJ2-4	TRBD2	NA	CASSLSSLAGKNIQYF	TGTGCCAGCAGCTTATCTTCCCTAGCGGGTAAAAACATTCAGTACTTC
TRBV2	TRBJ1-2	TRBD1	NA	CASSPQGAEGYTF	TGTGCCAGCAGTCCACAGGGGGCGGAAGGCTACACCTTC
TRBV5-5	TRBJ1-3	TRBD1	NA	CASSLDQGAGNTIYF	TGTGCCAGCAGCTTGGACCAGGGGGCTGGAAACACCATATATTTT
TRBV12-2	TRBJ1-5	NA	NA	CASRLRDYSNQPQHF	TGTGCAAGTCGCTTACGAGATTATAGCAATCAGCCCCAGCATTTT
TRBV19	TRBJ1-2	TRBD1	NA	CASSKGTGWETNYGYTF	TGTGCCAGTAGTAAAGGGACAGGGTGGGAAACTAACTATGGCTACACCTTC
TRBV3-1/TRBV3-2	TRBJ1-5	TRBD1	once	CASSQGGDRGHQPQHF	TGTGCCAGCAGCCAAGGTGGGGACAGGGGGCATCAGCCCCAGCATTTT
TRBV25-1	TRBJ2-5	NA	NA	CASSDATRNIETQYF	TGTGCCAGCAGTGATGCGACTAGAAATATCGAGACCCAGTACTTC
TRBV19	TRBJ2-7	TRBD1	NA	CASSKTGGAFKGF	TGTGCCAGTAGTAAGACAGGGGGCGCCTTTAAGGGATTC
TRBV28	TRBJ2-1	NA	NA	CASSSPAGVRNEQFF	TGTGCCAGCAGTTCCCCAGCGGGCGTCCGGAATGAGCAGTTCTTC
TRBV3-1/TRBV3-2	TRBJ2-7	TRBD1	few	CASSPATGSRGEQYF	TGTGCCAGCAGCCCGGCGACAGGGTCGAGGGGCGAGCAGTACTTC
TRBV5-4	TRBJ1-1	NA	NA	CASRRDEKGTEAFF	TGTGCCAGCAGGCGTGATGAGAAGGGGACTGAAGCTTTCTTT
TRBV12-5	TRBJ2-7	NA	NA	CASGPDTSSYEQYF	TGTGCTAGTGGGCCCGACACGAGCTCCTACGAGCAGTACTTC
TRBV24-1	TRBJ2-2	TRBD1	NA	CATSPGQLNTGELFF	TGTGCCACTTCACCGGGACAGCTGAACACCGGGGAGCTGTTTTTT
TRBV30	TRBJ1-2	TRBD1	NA	CAWSGRQGRVYGYTF	TGTGCCTGGAGTGGAAGACAGGGGAGGGTCTATGGCTACACCTTC
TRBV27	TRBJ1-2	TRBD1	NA	CASSLGQGVGSGYTF	TGTGCCAGCAGTTTGGGTCAGGGGGTTGGGAGTGGCTACACCTTC
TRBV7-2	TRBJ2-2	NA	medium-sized	CASSLGGGNTGELFF	TGTGCCAGCAGCCTCGGAGGCGGCAACACCGGGGAGCTGTTTTTT
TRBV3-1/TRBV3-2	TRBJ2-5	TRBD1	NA	CASSQEQGAGTQYF	TGTGCCAGCAGCCAAGAACAGGGGGCCGGGACCCAGTACTTC